The 24 T cell receptor beta chains given below trace back to one sample, sequenced in a study of response to subunit inactivated influenza vaccine. Each CDR3 protein gets one entry after TCRdb re-called the RT-PCR reads with MiXCR. The sample includes 500,000 or so distinct CDR3 sequences, approximately 11% seen only once; the top ten take less than 15%. The material was PBMCs from blood, obtained around seven weeks after vaccination. Receptors originate from a man between 50 and 59 years old who received an inactivated influenza vaccine.

The chain joins TRBV5-5 to TRBJ1-1; 8 positions match TRBD1. This CDR3 spans 13 amino acids. In germline, CDR1 is SGHKS, CDR2 YYEKEE (reference sequence). V was pared by 5 bases and J by 1 base, with 1 base of the junction left unmatched. The CDR3 coding sequence is TGTGCCAGCAGGGGACAGGAGAACACTGAAGCTTTCTTT. Protein product: CASRGQENTEAFF.

Only a few counts were recorded for this clonotype. The chain joins TRBV7-9 to TRBJ2-1; 8 bases line up with TRBD1. The CDR3 contains 15 residues. V dropped 7 bases and J dropped 6; count of bases not matched to a gene: 11. Germline V gene data show CDR1 as SEHNR and CDR2 as FQNEAQ (reference sequence). In DNA, the CDR3 is TGTGCCAGCAACAACGGACAGGGCCACACCAATGAGCAGTTCTTC. This sequence encodes CASNNGQGHTNEQFF. The full variable domain, its missing parts supplied by reference TRBV7-9 and TRBJ2-1, is DTGVSQNPRHKITKRGQNVTFRCDPISEHNRLYWYRQTLGQGPEFLTYFQNEAQLEKSRLLSDRFSAERPKGSFSTLEIQRTEQGDSAMYLCASNNGQGHTNEQFFGPGTRLTVL.

This clonotype was seen a handful of times. The rearrangement joins TRBV5-6 to TRBJ2-7, with 9 bases aligning to TRBD1. V lost 4 bases and J lost 6; bases outside the gene matches: 14. The CDR3 consists of 16 residues. Germline CDR1 SGHDT, CDR2 YYEEEE. DNA for the CDR3: TGTGCCAGCAGCCCCCGTCGGACAGGGGAAAGGAGCGAGCAGTACTTC. Its protein product is CASSPRRTGERSEQYF.

This clonotype has just a few counts. The rearrangement joins TRBV7-2 to TRBJ1-1; tentatively, D is TRBD1 (5 bases). With 2 bases removed from V and 1 base from J, the gap between germline ends came to 14 bases. Germline V gene sequence: CDR1 SGHTA, CDR2 FQGNSA. The CDR3 runs 16 residues. The CDR3 is CASSLIPGPTNTEAFF. DNA of the CDR3: TGTGCCAGCAGCTTAATTCCGGGACCTACGAACACTGAAGCTTTCTTT.

This clonotype was found a few times. This chain uses TRBV5-1 with TRBJ2-2; 8 positions match TRBD1. Trimming removed 0 bases from V and 2 bases from J; junction bases left unmatched: 3. Germline CDR1 reads SGHRS; CDR2 reads YFSETQ. The length of the CDR3 is 16 residues. As DNA, the CDR3 is TGCGCCAGCAGCTTGGGGACAGGGACCAACACCGGGGAGCTGTTTTTT. Its translation: CASSLGTGTNTGELFF.

This clonotype came up a few times. The V and J genes are TRBV12-3 or TRBV12-4 and TRBJ2-5; a weak D match, TRBD2 (6 bases). This CDR3 spans 17 amino acids. V was trimmed by 0 bases and J by 0 bases, leaving 14 bases between them. The CDR3 nucleotides read TGTGCCAGCAGTTTAGCATCGGGGGACCCGTACCAAGAGACCCAGTACTTC. Its translation is CASSLASGDPYQETQYF.

This clonotype was detected a few times. The genes are TRBV5-1 and TRBJ2-5; weak D call: TRBD1 (5 bases). V lost 0 bases and J 1 base, leaving 10 bases between the germline ends. The CDR3 has 15 residues. Germline V lookup: CDR1 SGHRS, CDR2 YFSETQ. CDR3 sequence: CASSLVQDGQETQYF. In DNA form, the CDR3 reads TGCGCCAGCAGCTTGGTACAGGACGGCCAAGAGACCCAGTACTTC.

This clonotype was observed a handful of times. This chain connects TRBV10-3 to TRBJ2-7; D is possibly TRBD2 (6 bases). Germline CDR1 ENHRY, CDR2 SYGVKD. The CDR3 covers 12 residues. V was trimmed by 10 bases and J by 3 bases, leaving 13 bases between them. The CDR3 nucleotides read TGTGCCACCGGGACTGCAGACTACGAGCAGTACTTC. Protein product: CATGTADYEQYF.

In this sample, this clonotype turned up many times. The chain employs TRBV5-1 and TRBJ1-3; D ambiguous. In germline, CDR1 is SGHRS, CDR2 YFSETQ. Trimming took off 1 base at V and 1 base at J, with 9 bases between the two ends. The CDR3 contains 15 residues. Written as DNA, the CDR3 is TGCGCCAGCAGCTTGCGCCCGGAGTCTGGAAACACCATATATTTT. It is translated as CASSLRPESGNTIYF.

This clonotype was counted between two and nine times. The J gene is TRBJ1-1, the V gene TRBV28; D call uncertain. V was trimmed by 7 bases and J by 1 base, leaving 10 bases between them. The CDR3 is made up of 13 amino acids. Germline V CDR1 and CDR2: MDHEN, SYDVKM. The CDR3 here is CASIGNSNTEAFF. In nucleotides, the CDR3 is TGTGCCAGCATCGGGAATTCGAACACTGAAGCTTTCTTT. Full variable domain (outside the CDR3, taken from reference TRBV28 and TRBJ1-1): DVKVTQSSRYLVKRTGEKVFLECVQDMDHENMFWYRQDPGLGLRLIYFSYDVKMKEKGDIPEGYSVSREKKERFSLILESASTNQTSMYLCASIGNSNTEAFFGQGTRLTVV.

Written as DNA, the CDR3 is TGTGCCAGCAGTATCTACAACAGACAAGCTACCGGGGAGCTGTTTTTT. This encodes CASSIYNRQATGELFF. The chain links TRBV27 to TRBJ2-2; no clear D gene. CDR1 is MNHEY and CDR2 is SMNVEV in the germline V gene (reference sequence). V was shortened by 5 bases and J by 5 bases, with 18 bases between the two germline ends. This CDR3 is built from 16 residues.

The chain recombines TRBV9 with TRBJ2-5; TRBD1 matches at 8 bases. Germline V CDR1 and CDR2: SGDLS, YYNGEE. Trimming took 1 base from V and 0 from J; bases not matched to a gene: 8. The CDR3 spans 17 residues. Here the CDR3 DNA reads TGTGCCAGCAGCGTATCACCGATACAGGGGGACCAAGAGACCCAGTACTTC. This gives the protein CASSVSPIQGDQETQYF.

The V gene is TRBV4-3, the J gene TRBJ1-1, with D unresolved. The V and J ends lost 0 bases and 3 bases respectively, with 11 bases between them. Germline V gene data show CDR1 as LGHNA and CDR2 as YSLEER. The CDR3 is 15 amino acids. The CDR3 protein is CASSQDHRGYTEAFF. DNA for the CDR3: TGCGCCAGCAGCCAAGATCATCGCGGGTACACTGAAGCTTTCTTT.

This clonotype was counted many times. V and J are TRBV20-1 and TRBJ1-1; D might be TRBD1 (5 bases). CDR3 length: 13 residues. Germline assignment: CDR1 DFQATT and CDR2 SNEGSKA (reference sequence). V lost 6 bases, J lost 4 bases, and 15 bases lay in between. The CDR3 sequence: CSASRGRSTEAFF. CDR3 nucleotides: TGCAGTGCCTCTCGGGGGAGGAGCACTGAAGCTTTCTTT.

This clonotype was picked up many times. This chain links TRBV5-1 with TRBJ2-7, with D possibly matching TRBD2 (5 bases). The V end was cut by 1 base, the J end by 2 bases, with 10 bases between. The CDR3 extends over 14 amino acids. CDR1 and CDR2 from the germline V gene are SGHRS and YFSETQ. CDR3 in DNA: TGCGCCAGCAGCTTGTCTAGCCTGCCCTACGAGCAGTACTTC. This translates into CASSLSSLPYEQYF.

This sequence joins TRBV6-2 or TRBV6-3 and TRBJ2-1; 8 positions match TRBD2. This CDR3 is 18 amino acids long. Per germline, CDR1 MNHEY and CDR2 SVGEGT. Unmatched junction bases numbered 11, after V lost 2 bases and J lost 2 bases. Here the CDR3 DNA reads TGTGCCAGCAGTTACACTAATCGACTAGCGATACCCTACAATGAGCAGTTCTTC. Amino acids: CASSYTNRLAIPYNEQFF.

This clonotype was counted once. The rearrangement links TRBV6-1 to TRBJ2-2, with D possibly being TRBD1 or TRBD2 (6 bases each). V was trimmed by 5 bases and J by 6 bases, leaving 16 bases between them. The CDR3 is 15 amino acids. The germline V gene encodes CDR1 MNHNS and CDR2 SASEGT. The CDR3 region is CASSPQGGFSGELFF. CDR3 nucleotide sequence: TGTGCCAGCAGTCCGCAAGGGGGGTTTTCCGGGGAGCTGTTTTTT.

In its sample, this clonotype was seen a few times. The chain has TRBV5-5 and TRBJ1-6; D remains ambiguous. The V end was cut by 0 bases, the J end by 10 bases, with 17 bases between. The CDR3 length is 16 residues. Germline V gene lookup returns CDR1 SGHKS and CDR2 YYEKEE (reference sequence). This chain's CDR3 is CASSLGSSRLSSPLHF. Written as DNA, the CDR3 is TGTGCCAGCAGCTTGGGGTCCTCAAGGTTGTCATCACCCCTCCACTTT.

In nucleotides, the CDR3 is TGTGCCAGCAGCCCAAGCCAGAGGGGTTTACACAATGAGCAGTTCTTC. The encoded protein is CASSPSQRGLHNEQFF. V and J are TRBV7-3 and TRBJ2-1; TRBD1 or TRBD2 may be the D gene (5 bases each). The CDR3 is 16 residues long. V lost 5 bases and J 5 bases, leaving 19 bases between the germline ends. Germline V gene sequence: CDR1 SGHTA, CDR2 FQGTGA.

At least ten counts were recorded for this clonotype. The chain carries TRBV4-3 and TRBJ2-1, with a tentative D call TRBD2 (6 bases). The CDR3 spans 16 residues. The V end was cut by 4 bases, the J end by 5 bases, with 18 bases between. Looked up from germline, CDR1 is LGHNA and CDR2 is YSLEER. CDR3 bases: TGCGCCAGCAGCCGACTCGGGGCTAGCGTTAACAATGAGCAGTTCTTC. It is translated as CASSRLGASVNNEQFF.

This chain links TRBV11-2 with TRBJ1-1; 7 nucleotides align to TRBD1. The germline V gene has CDR1 SGHAT and CDR2 FQNNGV. The CDR3 contains 16 residues. The V and J ends lost 5 bases and 1 base, in that order; junction bases with no gene match: 10. This CDR3 reads CASSTGTAKRNTEAFF. The CDR3 coding sequence is TGTGCCAGCAGCACCGGGACAGCTAAACGGAACACTGAAGCTTTCTTT.

This clonotype was seen at least ten times. The V call is TRBV12-3 or TRBV12-4, the J call TRBJ2-2, with D maybe TRBD2 (6 bases). CDR3 size: 15 residues. V was shortened by 1 base and J by 0 bases, with 6 bases between the two germline ends. The CDR3 protein is CASSLGGANTGELFF. The DNA of the CDR3 is TGTGCCAGCAGTTTAGGGGGGGCGAACACCGGGGAGCTGTTTTTT.

This clonotype occurred many times. This chain links TRBV20-1 with TRBJ2-5; 8 positions match TRBD2. Germline loops: CDR1 DFQATT, CDR2 SNEGSKA (reference sequence). This CDR3 comprises 16 residues. Trimming took 2 bases from V and 5 from J; bases not matched to a gene: 13. CDR3 sequence (DNA): TGCAGTGCTAGATCGGGAGGGAGCTGGGCAAGCGAGACCCAGTACTTC. This encodes CSARSGGSWASETQYF.

A few counts support this clonotype. The CDR3 nucleotides read TGCAGCGTCATTCGTTTTGGAGCCACGGGGGAGCAGTACTTC. Its protein is CSVIRFGATGEQYF. The chain carries TRBV29-1 and TRBJ2-7; D perhaps matches TRBD2 (5 bases). The CDR3 consists of 14 residues. From germline, CDR1 is SQVTM and CDR2 ANQGSEA. The V end lost 6 bases, the J end lost 7 bases, and 22 bases lay between the germline ends.